This TCR beta chain was identified during a study of regulatory dendritic cells for organ transplantation. Study-level points and caveats: Memory CD8+ T cells were the most oligoclonal; naive cells were highly diverse.

Of note for this clone: Its antigen is as yet unknown.

Assay used: immunoSEQ multiplex PCR; TCRdb lists only in-frame clones, some missing. The sample contains roughly 30,000 clones, 82% of which appear only once. FACS sorted CD4+ or CD8+ T cells into CD45RA+ naive and CD45RO+ memory. The V gene's germline CDR1 is MNHNS and CDR2 SASEGT. The CDR3 sequence is 14 residues long. V lost 6 bases and J lost 5, with 14 bases in between. Sample: naive CD8+ T cells from blood. Regarding subset: CD45RA+ naive T cells. The chain joins TRBV6-1 to TRBJ2-1, with D perhaps TRBD2 (6 bases). This receptor was taken from a human donor in good health. The CDR3 spells CASRPGLENNEQFF. Written as DNA, the CDR3 is TGTGCCAGCAGACCGGGACTGGAAAACAATGAGCAGTTCTTC.